A selection of T cell receptor beta chains follows, all from one sample in a study of neurological immune-mediated disorders. TCRdb processed the 5' RACE reads anew with MiXCR; each CDR3 protein has one entry. The repertoire includes 45,000 to 60,000 distinct CDR3 sequences, around 3.9% of them detected once, and roughly 1.7% sits in the top ten. Material for sequencing was PBMCs. The source of these receptors is a man aged 25 to 40 with multiple sclerosis. Both conserved end residues are part of each CDR3. Fields, in order: clone size, J gene, V gene, D gene, CDR3 DNA, CDR3 protein. D genes are given only for firm matches. The size field is filled for only some rows; it gives once, few, many or a size class.

- TRBJ1-6 TRBV20-1 - TGCAGTGCTAGAGATCTCGCGAGCTCCTATAATTCACCCCTCAACTTT CSARDLASSYNSPLNF
many TRBJ2-7 TRBV5-1 - TGCGCCAGCAGCTTGGACAGGGTTTACGAGCAGTACTTC CASSLDRVYEQYF
many TRBJ1-2 TRBV4-1 - TGCGCCAGCAGCCAAGATGGAGCGTGGAGCTATGGCTACACCTTC CASSQDGAWSYGYTF
many TRBJ2-2 TRBV27 - TGTGCCAGCAGTTTAATGTTTGGGGATGGCACCGGGGAGCTGTTTTTT CASSLMFGDGTGELFF
many TRBJ2-1 TRBV7-3 TRBD2 TGTGCCAGCAGCTTAAGTGCAGCGGGAGCGGGTGAGCAGTTCTTC CASSLSAAGAGEQFF
many TRBJ1-4 TRBV5-6 - TGTGCCAGCAGCCGGACAACAACTAATGAAAAACTGTTTTTT CASSRTTTNEKLFF
many TRBJ1-5 TRBV20-1 - TGCAGTGCTAGAGAGAGTAACAGGGAAGGAGAGCCCCAGCATTTT CSARESNREGEPQHF
many TRBJ1-6 TRBV5-1 - TGCGCCAGCAGCTGGGGAACCGAAGCCCTCCACTTT CASSWGTEALHF
many TRBJ2-7 TRBV7-8 - TGTGCCAGCAGCCCTGCCGGGTCCCCCTACGAGCAGTACTTC CASSPAGSPYEQYF
many TRBJ1-2 TRBV12-3/TRBV12-4 - TGTGCCAGCAGTTTCGTGAGTTATGGCTACACCTTC CASSFVSYGYTF
many TRBJ2-5 TRBV20-1 - TGCAGTGCTAGAGATTCGTACGGGAAGACCCAGTACTTC CSARDSYGKTQYF
- TRBJ2-3 TRBV6-2/TRBV6-3 - TGTGCCAGCAGTTACTCAATGGTCGGTAGTTCTAATACGCAGTATTTT CASSYSMVGSSNTQYF
many TRBJ1-1 TRBV28 - TGTGCCAGCTTCACCCTGGGATTGCCAATGAACACTGAAGCTTTCTTT CASFTLGLPMNTEAFF
many TRBJ2-1 TRBV28 TRBD2 TGTGCCAGCCTTCAGGGACTAGCGTTCACCTACAATGAGCAGTTCTTC CASLQGLAFTYNEQFF
few TRBJ1-5 TRBV20-1 - TGCAGTGCTAGAAGTCGGGGGGGACTGAATAGCAATCAGCCCCAGAATTTT CSARSRGGLNSNQPQNF
many TRBJ2-1 TRBV9 - TGTGCCAGCAGCGTCGGGGGAGTTAACAATGAGCAGTTCTTC CASSVGGVNNEQFF
many TRBJ2-1 TRBV7-7 TRBD2 TGTGCCAGCAGCTTACGGGTGACTAGCGGGGCCAATGAGCAGTTCTTC CASSLRVTSGANEQFF
many TRBJ2-7 TRBV6-6 TRBD1 TGTGCCAGCAGGCCCGGACAGGGGACCGTCTGGGACGAGCAGTACTTC CASRPGQGTVWDEQYF
many TRBJ1-2 TRBV20-1 - TGCAGTGCCTCAACCGGGACCCTTGGCTACACCTTC CSASTGTLGYTF
many TRBJ2-7 TRBV5-1 - TGCGCCAGCAGCTTGGACTACGAGCAGTACTTC CASSLDYEQYF
many TRBJ2-5 TRBV20-1 TRBD1 TGCAGTGCTCCCCGGACAGGAGAAGAGACCCAGTACTTC CSAPRTGEETQYF
many TRBJ1-5 TRBV15 - TGTGCCACCAGCAGAGATTTAAGCAATCAGCCCCAGCATTTT CATSRDLSNQPQHF